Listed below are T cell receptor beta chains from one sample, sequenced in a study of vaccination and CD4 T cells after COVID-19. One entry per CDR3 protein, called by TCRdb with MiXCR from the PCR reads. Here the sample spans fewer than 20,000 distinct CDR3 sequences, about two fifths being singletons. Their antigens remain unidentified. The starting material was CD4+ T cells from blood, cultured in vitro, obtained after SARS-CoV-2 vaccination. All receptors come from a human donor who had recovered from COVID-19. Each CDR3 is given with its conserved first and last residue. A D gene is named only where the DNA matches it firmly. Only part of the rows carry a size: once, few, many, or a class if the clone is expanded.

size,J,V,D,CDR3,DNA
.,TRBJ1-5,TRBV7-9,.,CASSITGLNQPQHF,TGTGCCAGCAGCATAACAGGGCTCAATCAGCCCCAGCATTTT
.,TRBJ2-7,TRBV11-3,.,CASSLDEVSLEQYF,TGTGCCAGCAGCTTAGATGAAGTATCTCTCGAGCAGTACTTC
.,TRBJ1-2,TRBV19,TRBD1,CASSMAGTGNYGYTF,TGTGCCAGTAGTATGGCCGGGACAGGGAACTATGGCTACACCTTC
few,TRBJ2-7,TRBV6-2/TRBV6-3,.,CASSYRGLAKYEQYF,TGTGCCAGCAGTTACCGTGGACTGGCAAAGTACGAGCAGTACTTC
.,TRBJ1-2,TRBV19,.,CASSGPRGLDGYTF,TGTGCCAGTAGCGGACCCAGGGGTCTCGATGGCTACACCTTC
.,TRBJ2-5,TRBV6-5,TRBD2,CASSYKGLAEQETQYF,TGTGCCAGCAGTTACAAAGGACTAGCGGAACAAGAGACCCAGTACTTC
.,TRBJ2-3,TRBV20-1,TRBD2,CSASAGGPDTQYF,TGCAGTGCTAGTGCGGGGGGGCCAGATACGCAGTATTTT
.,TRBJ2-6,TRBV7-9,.,CASRTGSYSGANVLTF,TGTGCCAGCAGGACGGGCAGTTACTCTGGGGCCAACGTCCTGACTTTC
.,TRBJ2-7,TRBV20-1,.,CSARAGGAYEQYF,TGCAGTGCTAGGGCAGGCGGTGCCTACGAGCAGTACTTC
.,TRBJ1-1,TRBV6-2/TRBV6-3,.,CASSLPDGNTEAFF,TGTGCCAGCAGCCTCCCGGATGGCAACACTGAAGCTTTCTTT
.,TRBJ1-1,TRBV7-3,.,CASSLSGAARTEAFF,TGTGCCAGCAGCTTATCGGGGGCGGCTCGGACTGAAGCTTTCTTT
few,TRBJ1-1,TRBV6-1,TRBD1,CASSENRGRTEAFF,TGTGCCAGCAGTGAGAACAGGGGGAGGACTGAAGCTTTCTTT
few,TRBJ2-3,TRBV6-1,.,CASSEAHGTDTQYF,TGTGCCAGCAGTGAAGCGCACGGCACAGATACGCAGTATTTT
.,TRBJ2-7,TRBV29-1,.,CSVETGLSSSYEQYF,TGCAGCGTTGAAACGGGTCTGTCTAGCTCCTACGAGCAGTACTTC
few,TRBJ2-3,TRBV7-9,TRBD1,CASSRQGRTDTQYF,TGTGCCAGCAGCCGACAGGGTCGGACAGATACGCAGTATTTT
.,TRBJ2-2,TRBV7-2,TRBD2,CASTRGGNTGELFF,TGTGCCAGCACCCGGGGGGGCAACACCGGGGAGCTGTTTTTT
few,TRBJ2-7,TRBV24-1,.,CATRPRWSDPYEQYF,TGTGCCACCAGGCCCCGATGGTCAGACCCTTACGAGCAGTACTTC
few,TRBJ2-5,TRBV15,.,CATASFDTQETQYF,TGTGCCACCGCCAGCTTTGACACGCAAGAGACCCAGTACTTC
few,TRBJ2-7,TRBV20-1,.,CSARDWRGGTYEQYF,TGCAGTGCTAGAGATTGGCGGGGCGGAACCTACGAGCAGTACTTC
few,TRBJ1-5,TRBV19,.,CASRLGGQPQHF,TGTGCCAGTCGCTTGGGCGGTCAGCCCCAGCATTTT
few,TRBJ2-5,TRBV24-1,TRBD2,CATSDPGRAETQYF,TGTGCCACCAGTGATCCAGGGAGGGCAGAGACCCAGTACTTC
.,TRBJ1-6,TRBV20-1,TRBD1,CSARVSGSAGGNSPLHF,TGCAGTGCTAGAGTATCAGGCTCGGCAGGGGGGAATTCACCCCTCCACTTT
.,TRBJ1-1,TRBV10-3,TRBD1,CAISDYRGNTEAFF,TGTGCCATCAGTGACTACAGGGGGAACACTGAAGCTTTCTTT
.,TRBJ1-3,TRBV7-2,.,CASSFGGGGGNTIYF,TGTGCCAGCAGCTTTGGGGGCGGCGGAGGAAACACCATATATTTT
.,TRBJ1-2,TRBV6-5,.,CASSYGAFLGGYTF,TGTGCCAGCAGTTACGGGGCCTTCCTGGGGGGCTACACCTTC
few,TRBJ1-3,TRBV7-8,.,CASTLGRGPAGNTIYF,TGTGCCAGCACCCTTGGTAGGGGTCCTGCTGGAAACACCATATATTTT
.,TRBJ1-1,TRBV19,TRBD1,CASSRGQTINTEAFF,TGTGCCAGTAGTAGGGGACAGACAATCAACACTGAAGCTTTCTTT
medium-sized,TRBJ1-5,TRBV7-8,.,CASSLARTVNQPQHF,TGTGCCAGCAGCTTAGCGAGGACAGTCAATCAGCCCCAGCATTTT
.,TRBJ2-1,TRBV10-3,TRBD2,CAISPGLAGGINEQFF,TGTGCCATCAGTCCGGGACTAGCGGGAGGTATCAATGAGCAGTTCTTC
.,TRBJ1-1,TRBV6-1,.,CASSEARKAFF,TGTGCCAGCAGTGAAGCCCGGAAGGCTTTCTTT
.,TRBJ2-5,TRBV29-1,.,CSVEDRRGQETQYF,TGCAGCGTTGAAGACCGAAGGGGGCAAGAGACCCAGTACTTC
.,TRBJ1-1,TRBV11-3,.,CASRLIPGATEAFF,TGTGCCAGCAGGCTAATACCAGGGGCCACTGAAGCTTTCTTT
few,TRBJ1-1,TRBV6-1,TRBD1,CASSRGQGAQGTEAFF,TGTGCCAGCAGCCGGGGACAGGGGGCGCAGGGAACTGAAGCTTTCTTT
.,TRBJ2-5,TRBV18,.,CASSRAGNGETQYF,TGTGCCAGCTCGCGTGCAGGGAATGGAGAGACCCAGTACTTC
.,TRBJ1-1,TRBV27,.,CASGMQGSTEAFF,TGTGCCAGCGGGATGCAGGGGAGCACTGAAGCTTTCTTT
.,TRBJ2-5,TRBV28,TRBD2,CATRESGRALETQYF,TGTGCCACCCGGGAGAGCGGGAGGGCTTTGGAGACCCAGTACTTC
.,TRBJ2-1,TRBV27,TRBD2,CASSPGLVIYNEQFF,TGTGCCAGCAGTCCCGGACTAGTAATCTACAATGAGCAGTTCTTC
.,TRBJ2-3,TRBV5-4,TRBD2,CASTVAGTTDTQYF,TGTGCCAGCACCGTAGCGGGGACCACAGATACGCAGTATTTT
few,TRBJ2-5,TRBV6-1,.,CASRTTGQETQYF,TGTGCCAGCAGGACGACGGGGCAAGAGACCCAGTACTTC
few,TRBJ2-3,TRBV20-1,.,CSASPPASTDTQYF,TGCAGTGCTAGCCCCCCCGCCTCCACAGATACGCAGTATTTT
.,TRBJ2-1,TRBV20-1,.,CSARIVVEQFF,TGCAGTGCTAGAATAGTCGTTGAGCAGTTCTTC
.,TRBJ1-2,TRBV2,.,CASSAVDYGYTF,TGTGCCAGCAGTGCCGTTGATTATGGCTACACCTTC